Below, 14 T cell receptor beta chains from the same sample are listed, as sequenced in a study of tumor and adjacent non-tumor tissue in lung cancer. TCRbeta libraries were built with three rounds of nested PCR, modified from ARM-PCR. TCRdb itself ran the multiplex PCR reads through MiXCR, one entry per CDR3 protein. The sample gives some 200,000 distinct CDR3 sequences, 71% of which show up once; under 30% is in the top ten. The template was RNA from unsorted bulk tissue. Sequenced material: lung tumor tissue. Source of these receptors: a man aged 55-75 years with non-small cell lung cancer.

As concerns this clonotype: A read error is possible here, since a much larger clone lies one base away. The CDR3 nucleotides read TGCAGTGTCAGATCAGGGGCAGTCGTCCACTTT. This encodes CSVRSGAVVHF. The V call is TRBV20-1, the J call TRBJ1-6, with D possibly matching TRBD1 (6 bases). Per the germline V gene, CDR1 is DFQATT and CDR2 is SNEGSKA (reference sequence). This CDR3 has 11 residues. The V end lost 7 bases, the J end lost 17 bases, and 18 bases lay between the germline ends.

This clonotype was recorded a few times. This could be a read error, since a much larger clone is one nucleotide away. The chain couples TRBV7-8 to TRBJ2-3; no clear D. V was pared by 6 bases and J by 7 bases, with 20 bases between. Germline V gives CDR1 SGHVS, CDR2 FQNEAQ. This CDR3 has 15 amino acids. The CDR3: CASRDGSQDGNTQYF. CDR3 nucleotide sequence: TGTGCCAGCAGGGACGGAAGCCAGGATGGGAATACGCAGTATTTT.

This clonotype was counted a few times. One base away lies a much larger clone, so this may be a sequencing read error. V usage is TRBV11-3 and J usage is TRBJ2-2, with 14 bases lining up with TRBD2. The CDR3 has 16 amino acids. Germline V gene sequence: CDR1 SGHNT, CDR2 YENEEA. Trimming removed 7 bases from V and 9 bases from J; junction bases left unmatched: 10. The CDR3 sequence: CASNTRLAGGPRELFF. In nucleotides, the CDR3 is TGTGCCAGCAACACCCGACTAGCGGGGGGGCCCCGGGAGCTGTTTTTT.

Points on this clonotype: A read error is likely, as this CDR3 ends without the conserved phenylalanine or tryptophan. The limits of the CDR3 on the DNA are not certain, so only TCRdb's listed CDR3 is given. The chain is built from TRBV29-1 and TRBJ2-5; the table's D gene call, TRBD1, was not cross checked with the DNA. The germline V gene encodes CDR1 SQVTM and CDR2 ANQGSEA. The length of the CDR3 is 13 amino acids, counting both ends. This CDR3 is CSVEKGAAETHYI.

Note on this clonotype: The junction shows a germline mismatch at one end, possibly a read error. The rearrangement uses TRBV6-5 and TRBJ1-6; D is uncertain. This CDR3 contains 14 residues. Germline lookup yields CDR1 MNHEY and CDR2 SVGAGI. The CDR3 sequence: CASSYFRGNSRLHF. The CDR3 nucleotides are TGTGCCAGCAGTTACTTCAGAGGCAATTCACGCCTCCACTTT.

This clonotype was counted a single time. The chain couples TRBV11-1 to TRBJ2-7; TRBD2 matches at 15 bases. Germline loops: CDR1 SGHAT, CDR2 FQDESV (reference sequence). The length of the CDR3 is 16 residues. Trimming at V came to 5 bases and at J to 13 bases, leaving 15 bases not matched to a gene. This CDR3 reads CASSPGTSGGSHEHYF. DNA of the CDR3: TGTGCCAGCAGCCCGGGGACTAGCGGGGGGTCACACGAACACTACTTC.

To note about this clonotype: Possible read error: a much larger clone is one base away. The V gene is TRBV5-1, the J gene TRBJ1-1; D remains ambiguous. The CDR3 contains 14 residues. The germline V gene encodes CDR1 SGHRS and CDR2 YFSETQ. CDR3 in amino acids: CPSSRPEANTEAFF. The DNA of the CDR3 is TGCCCCAGCAGCCGGCCGGAGGCGAACACTGAAGCTTTCTTT.

Remarks on this clonotype: Since the CDR3 does not end with the conserved phenylalanine or tryptophan, this likely comes from a read error. The chain employs TRBV11-3 and TRBJ2-1, with D possibly matching TRBD1 (5 bases). Per germline, CDR1 SGHNT and CDR2 YENEEA. V lost 5 bases and J lost 7, with 12 bases in between. The CDR3 length is 13 residues. CDR3: CASSPRQNNEQFV. The CDR3 DNA reads as TGTGCCAGCAGCCCCAGACAGAATAATGAGCAGTTCGTC.

This chain connects TRBV20-1 to TRBJ1-3, with D perhaps TRBD1 (5 bases). This CDR3 spans 13 amino acids. CDR1 and CDR2 (germline): DFQATT, SNEGSKA (reference sequence). CDR3 coding DNA: TGCACTACTCGGACACCCGATGGAAACACCATATATTTT. Protein: CTTRTPDGNTIYF.

Notes on this clonotype: One end of the junction fails to match germline, which may point to a read error. The rearrangement joins TRBV10-2 to TRBJ2-5; 7 nucleotides line up with TRBD2. The length of the CDR3 is 16 residues. Per germline, CDR1 WSHSY and CDR2 SAAADI. CDR3 loop: CASRRTSESPQETQYF. DNA for the CDR3: TGCGCCAGCAGGCGTACTAGCGAGAGTCCCCAAGAGACCCAATACTTC.

As concerns this clonotype: A clone one base away is much larger, so this may be a read error. This chain uses TRBV4-2 with TRBJ2-1, with 8 positions matching TRBD2. The CDR3 length is 13 residues. With 1 base clipped from V and 15 bases from J, the junction kept 8 bases outside the gene matches. Germline loops: CDR1 LGHNA, CDR2 YNFKEQ. The CDR3 is CASSQGRAGERFF. The CDR3 DNA follows: TGTGCCAGCAGCCAAGGAAGAGCGGGAGAAAGGTTCTTC.

In its sample, this clonotype ranks as medium-sized. The chain joins TRBV11-3 to TRBJ2-4; either TRBD1 or TRBD2 may fit D (5 bases each). CDR1 and CDR2 from the germline V gene are SGHNT and YENEEA. The CDR3 is 14 residues long. V lost 5 bases to trimming and J lost 2 bases, with 10 bases between them. CDR3 DNA: TGTGCCAGCAGCCCCCGGGACCCCAAAAACATTCAGTACTTC. Amino acid sequence: CASSPRDPKNIQYF.

This rearrangement joins TRBV6-1 to TRBJ2-3, with 8 nucleotides matching TRBD2. J lost 5 bases, V lost 10 bases, and 8 bases had no gene match. The CDR3 contains 13 residues. The germline gives CDR1 MNHNS, CDR2 SASEGT. The CDR3 DNA reads as TGTGCCACCCTAGCGGGTCGCATAGATACGCAGTATTTT. Its translation is CATLAGRIDTQYF.

The chain employs TRBV12-2 and TRBJ2-3; the DNA was not compared with TRBD1, the D call given in the table. TRBV12-2 is marked as a pseudogene. The CDR3 extends over 17 amino acids. In nucleotides, the CDR3 is TGTGTCAGCAGCCCAAGGGCGGCGCGGGGGGCCACAGATGCGCAGTATTTT. This codes for CVSSPRAARGATDAQYF.